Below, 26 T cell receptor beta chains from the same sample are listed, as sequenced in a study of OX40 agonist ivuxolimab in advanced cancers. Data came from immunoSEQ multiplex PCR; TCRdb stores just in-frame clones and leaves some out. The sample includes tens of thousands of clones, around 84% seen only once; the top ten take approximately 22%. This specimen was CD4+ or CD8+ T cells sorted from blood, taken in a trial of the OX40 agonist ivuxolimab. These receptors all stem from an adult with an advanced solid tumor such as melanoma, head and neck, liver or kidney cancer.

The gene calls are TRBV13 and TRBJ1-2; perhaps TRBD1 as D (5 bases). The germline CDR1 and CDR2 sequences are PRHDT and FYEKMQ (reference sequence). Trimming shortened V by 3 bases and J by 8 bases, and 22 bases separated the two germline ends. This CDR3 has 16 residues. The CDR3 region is CASSLGQGALIGGYTF. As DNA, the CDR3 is TGTGCCAGCAGCTTGGGGCAGGGCGCCTTAATTGGAGGCTACACCTTC.

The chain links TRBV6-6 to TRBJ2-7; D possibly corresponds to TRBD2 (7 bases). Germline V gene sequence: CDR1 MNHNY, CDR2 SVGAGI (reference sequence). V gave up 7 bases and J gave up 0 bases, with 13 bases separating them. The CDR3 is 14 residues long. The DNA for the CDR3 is TGTGCCAGCACCCTGGGGGGGGCCTCCTACGAGCAGTACTTC. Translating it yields CASTLGGASYEQYF.

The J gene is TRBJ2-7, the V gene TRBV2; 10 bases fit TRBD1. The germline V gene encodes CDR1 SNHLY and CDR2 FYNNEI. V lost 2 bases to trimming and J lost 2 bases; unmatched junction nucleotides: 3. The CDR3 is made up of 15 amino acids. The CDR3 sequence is CASSELGQGTYEQYF. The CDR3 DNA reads TGTGCCAGCAGTGAATTGGGACAGGGGACCTACGAGCAGTACTTC.

The CDR3 reads CASRWGTSGSGEQFF. The CDR3, as DNA: TGTGCCAGTAGATGGGGGACTAGCGGGAGCGGTGAGCAGTTCTTC. J is TRBJ2-1 and V is TRBV19, with 14 positions matching TRBD2. Germline CDR1 LNHDA, CDR2 SQIVND (reference sequence). CDR3 size: 15 residues. Losses at the gene ends were 6 bases for V and 9 bases for J; bases not matched to a gene: 7.

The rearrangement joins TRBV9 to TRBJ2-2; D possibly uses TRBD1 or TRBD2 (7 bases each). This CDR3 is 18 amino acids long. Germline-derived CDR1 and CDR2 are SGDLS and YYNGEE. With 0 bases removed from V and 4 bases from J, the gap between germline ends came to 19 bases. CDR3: CASSVARGRGPTTGELFF. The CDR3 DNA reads TGTGCCAGCAGCGTAGCAAGGGGGCGGGGGCCTACCACCGGGGAGCTGTTTTTT.

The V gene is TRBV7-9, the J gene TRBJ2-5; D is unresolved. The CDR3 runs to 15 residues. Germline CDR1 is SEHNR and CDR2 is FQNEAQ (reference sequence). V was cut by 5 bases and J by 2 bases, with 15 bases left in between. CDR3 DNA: TGTGCCAGCAGCGCCCCGGGCGGCCCACAAGAGACCCAGTACTTC. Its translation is CASSAPGGPQETQYF.

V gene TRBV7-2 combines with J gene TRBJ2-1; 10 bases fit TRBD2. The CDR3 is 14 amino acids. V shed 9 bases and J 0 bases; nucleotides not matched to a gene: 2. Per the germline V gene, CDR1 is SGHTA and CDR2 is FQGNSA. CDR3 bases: TGTGCCAGTTTAGCGGGGGGCTCCTACAATGAGCAGTTCTTC. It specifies CASLAGGSYNEQFF. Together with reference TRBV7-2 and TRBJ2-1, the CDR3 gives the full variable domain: GAGVSQSPSNKVTEKGKDVELRCDPISGHTALYWYRQSLGQGLEFLIYFQGNSAPDKSGLPSDRFSAERTGGSVSTLTIQRTQQEDSAVYLCASLAGGSYNEQFFGPGTRLTVL.

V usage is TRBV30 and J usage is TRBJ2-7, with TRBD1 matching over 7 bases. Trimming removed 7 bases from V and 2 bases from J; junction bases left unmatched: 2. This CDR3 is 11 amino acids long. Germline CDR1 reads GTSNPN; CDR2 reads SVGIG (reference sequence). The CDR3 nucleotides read TGTGCCTTTGACAGGGCCTACGAGCAGTACTTC. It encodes CAFDRAYEQYF.

The CDR3 loop reads CASSVGAFSETQYF. The CDR3 DNA sequence: TGTGCCAGCAGCGTAGGTGCTTTTTCGGAGACCCAGTACTTC. The chain links TRBV9 to TRBJ2-5; D not certain. CDR3 length: 14 amino acids. Looked up from germline, CDR1 is SGDLS and CDR2 is YYNGEE. The V gene lost 0 bases and the J gene lost 5 bases, with 11 bases spanning the gap.

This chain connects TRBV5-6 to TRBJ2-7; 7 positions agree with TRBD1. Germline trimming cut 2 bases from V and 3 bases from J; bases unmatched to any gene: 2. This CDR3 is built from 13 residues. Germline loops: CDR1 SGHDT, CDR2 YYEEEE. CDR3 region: CASSFRQGYEQYF. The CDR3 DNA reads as TGTGCCAGCAGCTTCCGACAGGGCTACGAGCAGTACTTC.

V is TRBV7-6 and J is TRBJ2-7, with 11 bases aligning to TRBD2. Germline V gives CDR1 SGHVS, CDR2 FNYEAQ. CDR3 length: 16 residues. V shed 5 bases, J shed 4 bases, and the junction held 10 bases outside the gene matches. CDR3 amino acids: CASSPEGRLAGYEQYF. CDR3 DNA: TGTGCCAGCAGCCCAGAGGGCCGACTAGCGGGGTACGAGCAGTACTTC.

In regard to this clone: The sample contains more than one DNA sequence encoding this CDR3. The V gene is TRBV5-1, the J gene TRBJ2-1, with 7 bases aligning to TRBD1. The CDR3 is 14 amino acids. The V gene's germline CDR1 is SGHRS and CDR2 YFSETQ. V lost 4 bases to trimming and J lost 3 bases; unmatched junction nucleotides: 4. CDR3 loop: CASSPSGGYNEQFF. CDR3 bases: TGCGCCAGCAGCCCGTCAGGGGGCTACAATGAGCAGTTCTTC.

The CDR3 region has the DNA TGTGCCAGCAGCTCCGGGATCTACAATGAGCAGTTCTTC. Translation: CASSSGIYNEQFF. The rearrangement uses TRBV7-9 and TRBJ2-1, with D possibly being TRBD2 (5 bases). Germline V gives CDR1 SEHNR, CDR2 FQNEAQ (reference sequence). CDR3 length: 13 amino acids. V lost 4 bases and J lost 3, with 7 bases in between.

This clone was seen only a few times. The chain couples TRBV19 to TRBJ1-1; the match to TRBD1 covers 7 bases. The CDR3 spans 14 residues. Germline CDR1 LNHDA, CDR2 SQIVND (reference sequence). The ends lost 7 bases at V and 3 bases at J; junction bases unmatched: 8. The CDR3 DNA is TGTGCCAGTACCCAGGGGGAATACTACACTGAAGCTTTCTTT. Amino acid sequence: CASTQGEYYTEAFF.

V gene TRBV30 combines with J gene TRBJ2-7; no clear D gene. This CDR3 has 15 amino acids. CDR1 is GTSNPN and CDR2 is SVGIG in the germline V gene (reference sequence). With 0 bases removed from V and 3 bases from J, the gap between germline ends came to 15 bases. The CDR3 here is CAWSVLSVEYYEQYF. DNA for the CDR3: TGTGCCTGGAGTGTCCTCTCGGTAGAATACTACGAGCAGTACTTC.

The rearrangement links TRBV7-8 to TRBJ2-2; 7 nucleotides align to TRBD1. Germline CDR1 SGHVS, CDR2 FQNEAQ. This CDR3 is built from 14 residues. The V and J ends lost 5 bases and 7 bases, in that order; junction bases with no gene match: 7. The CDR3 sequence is CASSPTGVGGELFF. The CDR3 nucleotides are TGTGCCAGCAGCCCCACAGGGGTCGGCGGGGAGCTGTTTTTT.

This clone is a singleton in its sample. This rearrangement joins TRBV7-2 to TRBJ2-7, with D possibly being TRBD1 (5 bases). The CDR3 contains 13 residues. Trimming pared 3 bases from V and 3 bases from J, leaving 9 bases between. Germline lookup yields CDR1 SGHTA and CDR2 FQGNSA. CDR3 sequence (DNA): TGTGCCAGCAGCTTTAGTAGGGGCTACGAGCAGTACTTC. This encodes CASSFSRGYEQYF.

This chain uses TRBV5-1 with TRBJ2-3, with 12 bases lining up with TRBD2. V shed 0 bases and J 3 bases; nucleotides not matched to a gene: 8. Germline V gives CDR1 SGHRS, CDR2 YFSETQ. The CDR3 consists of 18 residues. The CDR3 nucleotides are TGCGCCAGCAGCTTGGGACTAGCGGGGGCCTTGACGACAGATACGCAGTATTTT. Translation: CASSLGLAGALTTDTQYF.

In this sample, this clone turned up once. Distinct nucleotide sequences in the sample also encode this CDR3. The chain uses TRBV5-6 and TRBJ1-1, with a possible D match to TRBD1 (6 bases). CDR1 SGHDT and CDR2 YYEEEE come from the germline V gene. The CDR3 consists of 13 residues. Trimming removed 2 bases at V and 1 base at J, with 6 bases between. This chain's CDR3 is CASSLGGNTEAFF. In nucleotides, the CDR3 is TGTGCCAGCAGCTTAGGGGGGAACACTGAAGCTTTCTTT.

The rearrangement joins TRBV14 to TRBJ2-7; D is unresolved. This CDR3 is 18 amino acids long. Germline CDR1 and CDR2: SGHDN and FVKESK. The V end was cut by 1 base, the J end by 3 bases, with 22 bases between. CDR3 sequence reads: CASSQGLGRYDFYYEQYF. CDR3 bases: TGTGCCAGCAGCCAAGGGCTGGGTAGGTACGATTTCTACTACGAGCAGTACTTC.

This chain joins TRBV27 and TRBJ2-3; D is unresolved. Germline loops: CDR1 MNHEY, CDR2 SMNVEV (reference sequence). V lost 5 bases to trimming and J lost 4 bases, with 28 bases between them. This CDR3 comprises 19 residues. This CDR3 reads CASSPNPLSPEQDADTQYF. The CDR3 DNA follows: TGTGCCAGCAGTCCTAACCCCCTTTCTCCGGAGCAGGACGCAGATACGCAGTATTTT.

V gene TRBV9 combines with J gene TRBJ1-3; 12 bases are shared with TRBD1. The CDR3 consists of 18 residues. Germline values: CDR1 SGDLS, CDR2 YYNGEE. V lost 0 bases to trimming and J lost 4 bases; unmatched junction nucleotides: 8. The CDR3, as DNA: TGTGCCAGCAGCGTAGACCTGGAGGGGACAGGGGGCGGAAACACCATATATTTT. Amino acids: CASSVDLEGTGGGNTIYF.

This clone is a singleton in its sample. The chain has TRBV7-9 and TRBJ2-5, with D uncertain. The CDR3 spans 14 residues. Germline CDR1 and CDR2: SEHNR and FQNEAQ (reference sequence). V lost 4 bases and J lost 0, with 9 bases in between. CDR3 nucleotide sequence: TGTGCCAGCAGCTACGAGACGGACCAAGAGACCCAGTACTTC. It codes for CASSYETDQETQYF.

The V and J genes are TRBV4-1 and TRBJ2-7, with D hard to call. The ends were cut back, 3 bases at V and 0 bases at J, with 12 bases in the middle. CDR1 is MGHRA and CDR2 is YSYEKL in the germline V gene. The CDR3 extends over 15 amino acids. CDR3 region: CASSQLEGSSYEQYF. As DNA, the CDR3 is TGCGCCAGCAGCCAGCTAGAAGGTTCCTCCTACGAGCAGTACTTC.

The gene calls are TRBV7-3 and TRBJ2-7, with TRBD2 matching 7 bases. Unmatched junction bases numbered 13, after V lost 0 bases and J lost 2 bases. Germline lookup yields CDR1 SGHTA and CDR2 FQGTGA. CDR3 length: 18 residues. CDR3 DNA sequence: TGTGCCAGCAGCTTAACGCCGAGCGGGGAGCCCATGGCCTACGAGCAGTACTTC. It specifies CASSLTPSGEPMAYEQYF.

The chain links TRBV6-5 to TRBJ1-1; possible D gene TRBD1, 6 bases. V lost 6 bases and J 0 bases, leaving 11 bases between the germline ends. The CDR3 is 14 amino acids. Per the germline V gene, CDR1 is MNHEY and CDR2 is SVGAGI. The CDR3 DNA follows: TGTGCCAGCAGCCTGACAGGTTTGAACACTGAAGCTTTCTTT. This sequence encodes CASSLTGLNTEAFF.